This TCR beta chain was retrieved from a study of identifying expanded T cells in peripheral blood. Study observations and caveats: Over two and four weeks, about 16 and 19 clones changed, versus approximately 1.2 between replicates. Across healthy donors, higher total template counts meant significantly greater approximately 2-week count variance.

Collection occurred without any documented infections or immune events in donors. A note on this clone: As yet, its antigen is unknown.

Germline CDR1 SGHTA, CDR2 FQGNSA. The ends lost 3 bases at V and 0 bases at J; junction bases unmatched: 2. The CDR3 is made up of 14 amino acids. Repertoires were generated with immunoSEQ multiplex PCR, while TCRdb's copy carries only in-frame clones and drops some. The sample shows about 130,000 clones, less than 90% of them seen only once. The sample taken for sequencing was blood. This chain connects TRBV7-2 to TRBJ2-7; TRBD1 matches at 7 bases. This sequence originates from a person aged 18 to 75 in good health. CDR3: CASSFQGVSYEQYF. CDR3 sequence (DNA): TGTGCCAGCAGCTTCCAGGGGGTCTCCTACGAGCAGTACTTC.